A single sample gave rise to the 2 T cell receptor beta chains below, sequenced in a study of response to subunit inactivated influenza vaccine. TCRdb redid the calling of the RT-PCR reads with MiXCR, one entry per CDR3 protein. Of about 530,000 distinct CDR3 sequences in the sample, about an eighth were seen once. The sample in question was PBMCs from blood, obtained on the day of vaccination. All receptors come from a man in his fifties or sixties who received an inactivated influenza vaccine.

The chain joins TRBV7-3 to TRBJ2-1; the D gene is possibly TRBD2 (5 bases). In germline, CDR1 is SGHTA, CDR2 FQGTGA. V lost 3 bases and J 7 bases, leaving 10 bases between the germline ends. The CDR3 totals 13 residues. The CDR3: CASSFKGANEQFF. The CDR3 DNA is TGTGCCAGCAGCTTTAAGGGAGCTAATGAGCAGTTCTTC.

The rearrangement joins TRBV15 to TRBJ1-4; a possible D gene is TRBD1 (6 bases). Trimming removed 1 base from V and 7 bases from J, with 13 bases in between. Germline CDR1 and CDR2: LNHNV and YYDKDF (reference sequence). The CDR3 has 15 residues. In DNA form, the CDR3 reads TGTGCCACCAGCAGAGGGGGACATGGTATTGAAAAACTGTTTTTT. Encoded protein: CATSRGGHGIEKLFF. Based on the CDR3 plus reference TRBV15 and TRBJ1-4, the full variable domain is DAMVIQNPRYQVTQFGKPVTLSCSQTLNHNVMYWYQQKSSQAPKLLFHYYDKDFNNEADTPDNFQSRRPNTSFCFLDIRSPGLGDTAMYLCATSRGGHGIEKLFFGSGTQLSVL.